The sample holds many counts of the clone carrying this T cell receptor (beta chain). The ends were cut back, 6 bases at V and 3 bases at J, with 15 bases in the middle. Germline loops: CDR1 DFQATT, CDR2 SNEGSKA (reference sequence). The CDR3 is made up of 13 amino acids. These data originate in a study of neurological immune-mediated disorders. In TCRdb, the 5' RACE reads were re-called with MiXCR into one record per CDR3 protein. This sample has around 47,000 distinct CDR3 sequences; roughly a fifth occur once, and the top ten carry almost 4.5%. The sample's time point: technical triplicate 3. The chain uses TRBV20-1 and TRBJ2-7, with D possibly TRBD2 on 6 matching bases. This TCR was recovered from a man in his 60s with HTLV-1-associated myelopathy (HAM/TSP). Sequenced input: PBMCs. In nucleotides, the CDR3 is TGCAGTGCCCTCCGGCGGGGAAGCTACGAGCAGTACTTC. It translates to CSALRRGSYEQYF.